One and the same sample provided the 4 T cell receptor beta chains below, sequenced in a study of blood T cell repertoires in COVID-19. Measured with immunoSEQ multiplex PCR; TCRdb has only the in-frame clones, and not every one. The sample lists about 250,000 clones; around 87% were seen once. Sequences were obtained from PBMCs or T cells enriched from blood (not recorded which). These receptors were obtained from a woman aged 18-30 years who had recovered from COVID-19.

The rearrangement joins TRBV27 to TRBJ1-1, with D possibly matching TRBD1 (6 bases). The CDR3 is 12 amino acids. V was clipped by 6 bases and J by 5 bases, with 10 bases between them. Germline assignment: CDR1 MNHEY and CDR2 SMNVEV (reference sequence). The CDR3 here is CASRRGATEAFF. CDR3 in DNA: TGTGCCAGCAGGCGGGGGGCGACTGAAGCTTTCTTT.

The rearrangement links TRBV25-1 to TRBJ1-1; D remains unclear. The germline V gene has CDR1 MGHDK and CDR2 SYGVNS. V shed 4 bases and J shed 6 bases, with 9 bases lying between them. The CDR3 length is 12 residues. The CDR3 is CASSVAHSEAFF. The CDR3, as DNA: TGTGCCAGCAGTGTCGCACATTCTGAAGCTTTCTTT.

The chain employs TRBV7-2 and TRBJ1-2; perhaps TRBD1 as D (6 bases). Germline loops: CDR1 SGHTA, CDR2 FQGNSA. This CDR3 is built from 15 residues. Deletions cut 4 bases from V and 3 bases from J, with 15 bases between. The chain's CDR3 is CASSWLGGLDYGYTF. The CDR3 region has the DNA TGTGCCAGCAGCTGGCTCGGGGGGCTGGACTATGGCTACACCTTC. The full variable domain, with the rest looked up from reference TRBV7-2 and TRBJ1-2, is GAGVSQSPSNKVTEKGKDVELRCDPISGHTALYWYRQSLGQGLEFLIYFQGNSAPDKSGLPSDRFSAERTGGSVSTLTIQRTQQEDSAVYLCASSWLGGLDYGYTFGSGTRLTVV.

The chain recombines TRBV3-1 (or the pseudogene TRBV3-2) with TRBJ2-1; 7 positions agree with TRBD2. The CDR3 covers 16 residues. V trimming: 4 bases; J trimming: 4 bases; junction bases outside the gene matches: 10. The germline gives CDR1 LGHDT, CDR2 YNNKEL (reference sequence). The CDR3 sequence: CASSLSGAWGYNEQFF. The CDR3 DNA sequence: TGTGCCAGCAGCCTCAGCGGGGCCTGGGGTTACAATGAGCAGTTCTTC.